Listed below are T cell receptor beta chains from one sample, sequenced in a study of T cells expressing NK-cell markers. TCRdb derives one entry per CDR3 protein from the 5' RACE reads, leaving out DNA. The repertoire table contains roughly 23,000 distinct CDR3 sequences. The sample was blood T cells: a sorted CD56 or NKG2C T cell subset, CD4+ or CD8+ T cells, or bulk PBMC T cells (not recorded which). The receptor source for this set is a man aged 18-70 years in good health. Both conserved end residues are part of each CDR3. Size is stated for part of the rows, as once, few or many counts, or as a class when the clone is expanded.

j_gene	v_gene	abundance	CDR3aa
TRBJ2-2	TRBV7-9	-	CASKANTGELFF
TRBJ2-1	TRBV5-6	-	CASSRGLAGVYNEQFF
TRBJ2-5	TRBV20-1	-	CSARDWRLQETQYF
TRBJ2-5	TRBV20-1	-	CSARDPWQQETQYF
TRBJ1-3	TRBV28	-	CASRQGARGNTIYF
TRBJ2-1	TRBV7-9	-	CASSLVSSGSPWQFF
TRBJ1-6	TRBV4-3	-	CASSQDYYIQSSYNSPLHF
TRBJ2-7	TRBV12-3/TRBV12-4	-	CASSTAGTPKPYEQYF
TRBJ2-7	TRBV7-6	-	CASSLEARGYYEQYF
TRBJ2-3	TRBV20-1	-	CSASERGGRDTQYF
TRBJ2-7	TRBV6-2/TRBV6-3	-	CASSLTYEQYF
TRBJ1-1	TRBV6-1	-	CASSPHSTEAFF
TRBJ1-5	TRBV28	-	CASSPTEYNQPQHF
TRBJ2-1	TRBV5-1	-	CASSLGGWNEQFF
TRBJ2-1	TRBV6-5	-	CASSFRDSSSYNEQFF
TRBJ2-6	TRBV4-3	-	CASSQDRFGTAISGANVLTF
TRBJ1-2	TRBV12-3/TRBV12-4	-	CASSFSTYGYTF
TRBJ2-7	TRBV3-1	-	CASSHRTGAYEQYF
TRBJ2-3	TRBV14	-	CASSQHGVGADTQYF
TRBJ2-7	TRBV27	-	CASKWDAGSNYEQYF
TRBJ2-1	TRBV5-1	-	CASSLEGPYNEQFF
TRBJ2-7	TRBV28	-	CASSLPPGAGGYEQYF
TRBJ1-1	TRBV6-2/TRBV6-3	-	CASSYSRTYNTEAFF
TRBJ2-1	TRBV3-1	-	CASSPRMGNEQFF
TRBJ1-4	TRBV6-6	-	CASSFGEREKLFF
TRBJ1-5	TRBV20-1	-	CSAKRGNQPQHF
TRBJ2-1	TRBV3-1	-	CASSQEMTGASYNEQFF
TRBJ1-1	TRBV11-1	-	CASSLAEGSTEAFF
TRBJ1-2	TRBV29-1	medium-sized	CSVDGGEGHGYTF